This paragraph reports one TCR beta chain. CDR3 length equals 14 residues. V lost 6 bases and J 0 bases, leaving 11 bases between the germline ends. Germline V CDR1 and CDR2: WSHSY, SAAADI. These data come from a study of early T cells in non-severe SARS-CoV-2 infection. The TCR library protocol was used to attach unique molecular identifiers. These identifiers were attached to individual cDNA molecules. TCRdb used MiXCR to reprocess the 5' RACE reads, holding one entry per CDR3 protein. The sample lists approximately 40,000 distinct CDR3 sequences, about a tenth occurring once. The chain carries TRBV10-2 and TRBJ1-2, with D unclear. The sequence came from an adult who was a healthcare worker with PCR-confirmed SARS-CoV-2 infection or an uninfected control (not recorded which). Sequences were obtained from whole blood. CDR3 DNA sequence: TGCGCCAGCAGGGGTACGGTTGCTAACTATGGCTACACCTTC. Its protein product is CASRGTVANYGYTF.